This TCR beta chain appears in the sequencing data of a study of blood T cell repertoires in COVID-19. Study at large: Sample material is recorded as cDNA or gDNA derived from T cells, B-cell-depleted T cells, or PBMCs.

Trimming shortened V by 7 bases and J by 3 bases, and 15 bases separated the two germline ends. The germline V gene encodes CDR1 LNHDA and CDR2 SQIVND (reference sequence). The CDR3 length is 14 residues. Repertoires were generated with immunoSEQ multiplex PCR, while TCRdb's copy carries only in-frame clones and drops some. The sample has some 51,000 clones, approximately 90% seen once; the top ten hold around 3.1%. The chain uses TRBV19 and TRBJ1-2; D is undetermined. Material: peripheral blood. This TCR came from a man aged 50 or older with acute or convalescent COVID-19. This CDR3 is CASTLRAGYYGYTF. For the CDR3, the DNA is TGTGCCAGTACCTTACGGGCGGGGTACTATGGCTACACCTTC.